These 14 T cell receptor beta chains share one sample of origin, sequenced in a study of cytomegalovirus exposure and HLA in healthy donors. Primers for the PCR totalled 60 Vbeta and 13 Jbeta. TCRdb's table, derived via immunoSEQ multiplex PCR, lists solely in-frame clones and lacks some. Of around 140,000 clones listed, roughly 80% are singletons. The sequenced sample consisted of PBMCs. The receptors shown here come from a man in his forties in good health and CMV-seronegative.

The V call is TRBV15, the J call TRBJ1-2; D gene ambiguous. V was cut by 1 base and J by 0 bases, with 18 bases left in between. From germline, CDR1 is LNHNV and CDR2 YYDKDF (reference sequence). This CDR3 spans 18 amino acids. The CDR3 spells CATSRASVVGTTNYGYTF. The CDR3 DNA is TGTGCCACCAGCAGAGCCAGCGTCGTAGGCACTACTAACTATGGCTACACCTTC.

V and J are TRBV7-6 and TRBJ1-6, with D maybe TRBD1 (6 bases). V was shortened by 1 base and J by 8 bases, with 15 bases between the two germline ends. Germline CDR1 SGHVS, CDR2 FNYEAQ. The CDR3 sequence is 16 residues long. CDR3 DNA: TGTGCCAGCAGCTTAGATGCGGGGGCTCTATATTCACCCCTCCACTTT. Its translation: CASSLDAGALYSPLHF. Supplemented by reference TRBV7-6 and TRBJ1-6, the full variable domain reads GAGVSQSPRYKVTKRGQDVALRCDPISGHVSLYWYRQALGQGPEFLTYFNYEAQQDKSGLPNDRFSAERPEGSISTLTIQRTEQRDSAMYRCASSLDAGALYSPLHFGNGTRLTVT.

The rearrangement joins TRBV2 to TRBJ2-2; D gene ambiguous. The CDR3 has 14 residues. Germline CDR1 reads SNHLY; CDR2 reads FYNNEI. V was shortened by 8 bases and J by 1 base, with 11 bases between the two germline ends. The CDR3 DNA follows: TGTGCCAGCCGTTTGCTACTGAACACCGGGGAGCTGTTTTTT. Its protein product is CASRLLLNTGELFF.

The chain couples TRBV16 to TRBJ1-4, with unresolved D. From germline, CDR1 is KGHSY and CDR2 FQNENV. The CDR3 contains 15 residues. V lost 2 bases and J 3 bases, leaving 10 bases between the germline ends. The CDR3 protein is CASSQGSLANEKLFF. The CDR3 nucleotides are TGTGCCAGCAGCCAAGGGAGCTTGGCTAATGAAAAACTGTTTTTT.

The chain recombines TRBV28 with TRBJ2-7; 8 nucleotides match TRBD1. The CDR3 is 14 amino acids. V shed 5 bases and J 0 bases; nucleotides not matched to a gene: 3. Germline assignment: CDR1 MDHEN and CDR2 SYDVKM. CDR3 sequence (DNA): TGTGCCAGCAGTGGGACAGGACTCTCCTACGAGCAGTACTTC. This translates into CASSGTGLSYEQYF.

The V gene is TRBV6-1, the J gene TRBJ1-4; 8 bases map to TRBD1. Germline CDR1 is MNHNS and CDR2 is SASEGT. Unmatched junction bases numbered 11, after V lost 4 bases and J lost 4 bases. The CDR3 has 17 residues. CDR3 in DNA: TGTGCCAGCAGTGGGCCCAGGGGGCGGCAGGGTAATGAAAAACTGTTTTTT. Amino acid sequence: CASSGPRGRQGNEKLFF.

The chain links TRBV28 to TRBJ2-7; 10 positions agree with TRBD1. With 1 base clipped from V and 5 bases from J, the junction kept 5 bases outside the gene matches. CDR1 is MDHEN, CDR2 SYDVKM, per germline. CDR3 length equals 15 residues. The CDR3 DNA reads TGTGCCAGCAGTTTATACGGGACAGGGGTGAACGAGCAGTACTTC. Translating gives CASSLYGTGVNEQYF.

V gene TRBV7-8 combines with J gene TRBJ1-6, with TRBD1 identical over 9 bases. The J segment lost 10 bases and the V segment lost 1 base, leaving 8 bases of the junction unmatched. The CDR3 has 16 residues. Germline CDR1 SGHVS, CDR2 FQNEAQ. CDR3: CASSLVGGQGKSPLHF. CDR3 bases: TGTGCCAGCAGCTTAGTGGGCGGACAGGGGAAATCACCCCTCCACTTT.

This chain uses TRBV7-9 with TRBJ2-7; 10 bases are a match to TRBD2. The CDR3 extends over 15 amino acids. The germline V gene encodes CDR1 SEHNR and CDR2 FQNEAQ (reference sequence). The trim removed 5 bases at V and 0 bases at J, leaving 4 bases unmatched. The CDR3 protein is CASSPGLANSYEQYF. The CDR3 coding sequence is TGTGCCAGCAGCCCGGGACTAGCGAACTCCTACGAGCAGTACTTC.

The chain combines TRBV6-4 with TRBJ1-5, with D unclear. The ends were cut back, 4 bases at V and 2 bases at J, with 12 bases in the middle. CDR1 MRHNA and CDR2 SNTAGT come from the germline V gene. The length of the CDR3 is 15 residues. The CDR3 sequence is CASSVSWGGNQPQHF. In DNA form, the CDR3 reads TGTGCCAGCAGTGTCTCCTGGGGAGGCAATCAGCCCCAGCATTTT.

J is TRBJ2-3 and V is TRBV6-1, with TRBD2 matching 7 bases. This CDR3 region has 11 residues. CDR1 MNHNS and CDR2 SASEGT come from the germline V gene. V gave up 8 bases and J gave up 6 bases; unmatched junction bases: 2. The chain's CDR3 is CASREVDTQYF. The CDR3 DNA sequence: TGTGCCAGCCGGGAGGTGGATACGCAGTATTTT.

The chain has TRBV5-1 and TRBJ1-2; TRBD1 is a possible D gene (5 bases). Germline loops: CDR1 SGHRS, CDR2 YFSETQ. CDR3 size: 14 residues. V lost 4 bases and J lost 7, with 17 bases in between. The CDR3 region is CASSRGATGGGYTF. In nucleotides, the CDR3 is TGCGCCAGCAGCAGGGGAGCGACGGGGGGTGGCTACACCTTC.

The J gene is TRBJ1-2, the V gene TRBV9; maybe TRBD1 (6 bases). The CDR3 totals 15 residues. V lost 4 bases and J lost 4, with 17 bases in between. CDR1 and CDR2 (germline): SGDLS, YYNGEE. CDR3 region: CASSIAGQFTYGYTF. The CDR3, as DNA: TGTGCCAGCAGCATCGCTGGACAGTTTACCTATGGCTACACCTTC.

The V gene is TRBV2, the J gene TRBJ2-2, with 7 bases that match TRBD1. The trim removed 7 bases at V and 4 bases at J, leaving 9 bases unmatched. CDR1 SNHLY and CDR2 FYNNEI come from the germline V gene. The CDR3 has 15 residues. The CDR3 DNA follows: TGTGCCAGCAAAGGGGGCAAGTTTGGCACCGGGGAGCTGTTTTTT. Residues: CASKGGKFGTGELFF.